One T cell receptor beta chain is described in this entry. Its target is unknown. The protocol was immunoSEQ multiplex PCR, while the TCRdb copy is restricted to in-frame clones and leaves out a portion. Of about 130,000 clones in the sample, roughly 88% were seen once. This CDR3 spans 13 amino acids. Per germline, CDR1 SGHRS and CDR2 YFSETQ. The V and J ends lost 8 bases and 5 bases respectively, with 16 bases between them. This entry comes from a study of radiation and T cells in renal cell carcinoma. Whole-study findings and limits: From baseline, blood top tumor clonotypes peaked at 2 weeks post-radiation.

Time point in this sample: baseline pretreatment blood. Stated treatment: 15 Gy SBRT to primary tumor, nephrectomy 4 weeks later. The chain is built from TRBV5-1 and TRBJ1-1; D remains ambiguous. Source: blood, taken from a patient whose treatment included radiotherapy and nephrectomy. This clonotype was sampled from a woman in her fifties or sixties with renal cell carcinoma. The CDR3 DNA sequence: TGCGCCAGGGCATTGTGGTTACGGACTGAAGCTTTCTTT. As protein: CARALWLRTEAFF.